This TCR beta chain was sequenced in a study of cytomegalovirus exposure and HLA in healthy donors. Germline V gives CDR1 MDHEN, CDR2 SYDVKM. Trimming pared 5 bases from V and 2 bases from J, leaving 11 bases between. The length of the CDR3 is 14 residues. The PCR made use of 60 Vbeta and 13 Jbeta primers. Sequencing was performed with immunoSEQ multiplex PCR; in TCRdb, only in-frame clones are kept and a portion is missing. Of 200,000 to 250,000 clones detected, around 73% appear once; the ten largest clones hold roughly 3%. Turning to this clone: Its antigen is still unknown.

Study-wide findings and caveats: Prediction of most subjects' HLA-A and HLA-B alleles by TCR beta sequences was reportedly accurate. CMV antigen specificity of three CMV-associated chains was confirmed in vitro.

This clonotype was sampled from a woman in her twenties or thirties in good health and CMV-seronegative. The gene calls are TRBV28 and TRBJ2-3, with D maybe TRBD1 (6 bases). The sample taken for sequencing was PBMCs. Here the CDR3 reads CASSPWTATDTQYF. Here the CDR3 DNA reads TGTGCCAGCAGTCCATGGACAGCCACAGATACGCAGTATTTT.